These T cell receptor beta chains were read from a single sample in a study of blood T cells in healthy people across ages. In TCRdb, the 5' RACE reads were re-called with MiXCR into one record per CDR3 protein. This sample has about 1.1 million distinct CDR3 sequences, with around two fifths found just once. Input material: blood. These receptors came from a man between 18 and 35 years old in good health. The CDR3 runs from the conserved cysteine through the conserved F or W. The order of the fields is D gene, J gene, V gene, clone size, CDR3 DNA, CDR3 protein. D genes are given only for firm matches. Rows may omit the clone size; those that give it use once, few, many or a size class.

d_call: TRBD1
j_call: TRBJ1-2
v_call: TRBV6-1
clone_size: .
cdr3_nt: TGTGCCAGCGAACTCCGGGACAGGGGTTTAGATAACTATGGCTACACCTTC
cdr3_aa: CASELRDRGLDNYGYTF

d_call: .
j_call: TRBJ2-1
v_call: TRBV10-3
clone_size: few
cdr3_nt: TGTGCCATCAGTACTGCATGGGAGTCCTACAATGAGCAGTTCTTC
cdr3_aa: CAISTAWESYNEQFF

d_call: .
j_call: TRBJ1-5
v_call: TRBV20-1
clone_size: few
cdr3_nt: TGCAGTGCTAGTACGGTATTAGGCAGGTCGTTCGATCAGCCCCAGCATTTT
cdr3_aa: CSASTVLGRSFDQPQHF

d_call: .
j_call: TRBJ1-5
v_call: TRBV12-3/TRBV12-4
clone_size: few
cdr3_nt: TGTGCCAGCAGTATCCGAAGCTGGGGGGAAATAGGCCAGCCCCAGCATTTT
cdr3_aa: CASSIRSWGEIGQPQHF

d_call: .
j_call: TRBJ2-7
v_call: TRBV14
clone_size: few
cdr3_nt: TGTGCCAGCAGCCAAGATGTCCGCGGCGAGCAGTACTTC
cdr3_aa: CASSQDVRGEQYF

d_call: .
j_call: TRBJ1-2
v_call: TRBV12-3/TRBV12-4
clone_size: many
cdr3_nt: TGTGCCAGCAGCTCAGACAGGAGCTATGGCTACACCTTC
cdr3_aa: CASSSDRSYGYTF

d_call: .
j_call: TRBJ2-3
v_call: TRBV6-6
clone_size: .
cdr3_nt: TGTGCCAGCAGTTACTCGAGCGTCGGGACCACAGATACGCAGTATTTT
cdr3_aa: CASSYSSVGTTDTQYF

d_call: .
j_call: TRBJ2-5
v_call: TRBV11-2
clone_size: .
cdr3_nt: TGTGCCAGCAGCTTAGGAAGGACAGAGAGAACAGAGACCCAGTACTTC
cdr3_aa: CASSLGRTERTETQYF

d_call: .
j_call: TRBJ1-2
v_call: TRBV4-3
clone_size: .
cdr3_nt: TGCGCCAGCAGCCAACAAAGGGGCGACAGCCTCTATGGCTACACCTTC
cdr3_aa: CASSQQRGDSLYGYTF

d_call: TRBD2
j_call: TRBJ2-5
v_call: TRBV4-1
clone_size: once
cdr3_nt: TGCGCCAGCACCCTACTAGCGGGGTACCAAGAGACCCAGTACTTC
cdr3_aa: CASTLLAGYQETQYF

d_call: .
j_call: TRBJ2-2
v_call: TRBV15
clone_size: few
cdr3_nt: TGTGCCACCAGCACCGGGACGGCTTACACCGGGGAGCTGTTTTTT
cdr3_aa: CATSTGTAYTGELFF

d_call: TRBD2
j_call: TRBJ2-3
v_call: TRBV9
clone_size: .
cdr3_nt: TGTGCCAGCAGCGGGACTAGCCGGGTTCGCGATACGCAGTATTTT
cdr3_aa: CASSGTSRVRDTQYF

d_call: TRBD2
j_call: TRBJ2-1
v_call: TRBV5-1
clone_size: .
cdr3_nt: TGCGCCAGCAGCGGTTCGGGGGGCAATGAGCAGTTCTTC
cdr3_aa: CASSGSGGNEQFF

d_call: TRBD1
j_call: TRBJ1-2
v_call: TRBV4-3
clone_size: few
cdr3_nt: TGCGCCAGCAGCCAAGGGGCTTCGGGACAGCCATATGGCTACACCTTC
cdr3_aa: CASSQGASGQPYGYTF

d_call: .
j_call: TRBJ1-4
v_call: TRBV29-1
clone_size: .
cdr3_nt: TGCAGCGTGGAAGGGCCTCGGGAAGAAAAACTGTTTTTT
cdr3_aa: CSVEGPREEKLFF

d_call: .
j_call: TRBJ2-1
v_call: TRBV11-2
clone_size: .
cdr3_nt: TGTGCCAGCAGCTACCCTAGTCTGAAAAGAAGCTCCTACAATGAGCAGTTCTTC
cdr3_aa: CASSYPSLKRSSYNEQFF

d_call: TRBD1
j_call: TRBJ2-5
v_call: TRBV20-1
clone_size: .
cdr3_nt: TGCAGTGCTGACGTCGGGACAGGGGGATTATATGAGCAGTACTTC
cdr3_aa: CSADVGTGGLYEQYF

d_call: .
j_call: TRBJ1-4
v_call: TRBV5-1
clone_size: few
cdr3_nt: TGCGCCAGCAGCTTCACAGGATTGGGAACTAATGAAAAACTGTTTTTT
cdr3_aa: CASSFTGLGTNEKLFF

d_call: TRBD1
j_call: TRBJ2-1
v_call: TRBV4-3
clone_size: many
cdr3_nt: TGCGCCAGCAGCCACGGGACAGCCTCCCCTGAGCAGTTCTTC
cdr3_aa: CASSHGTASPEQFF

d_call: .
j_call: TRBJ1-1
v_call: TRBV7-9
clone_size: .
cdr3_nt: TGTGCCAGCAGCCCCCCCCAGAGACAGAACACTGAAGCTTTCTTT
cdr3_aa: CASSPPQRQNTEAFF

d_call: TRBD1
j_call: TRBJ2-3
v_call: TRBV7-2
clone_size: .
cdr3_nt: TGTGCCAGCAGCTTAAACAGGGGGCTCGGCACAGATACGCAGTATTTT
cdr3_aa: CASSLNRGLGTDTQYF

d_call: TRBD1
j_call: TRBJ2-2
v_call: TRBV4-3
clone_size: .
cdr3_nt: TGCGCCAGCAGCCAAGCCCTGGGACAGGGCACCGGGGAGCTGTTTTTT
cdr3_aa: CASSQALGQGTGELFF

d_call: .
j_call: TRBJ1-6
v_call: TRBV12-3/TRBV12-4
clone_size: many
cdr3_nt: TGTGCCAGCAGTTTGGCCAGAGATTCACCCCTCCACTTT
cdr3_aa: CASSLARDSPLHF

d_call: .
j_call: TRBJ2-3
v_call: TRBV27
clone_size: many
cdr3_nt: TGTGCCAGCAGCTCCTTGGCTATTCGCACAGATACGCAGTATTTT
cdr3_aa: CASSSLAIRTDTQYF

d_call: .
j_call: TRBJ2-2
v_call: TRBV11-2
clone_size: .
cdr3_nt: TGTGCCAGCAGCTTTTTAGGGATCACCGGGGAGCTGTTTTTT
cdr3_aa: CASSFLGITGELFF

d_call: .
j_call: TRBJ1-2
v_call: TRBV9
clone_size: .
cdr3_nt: TGTGCCAGCAGCGTATCCGAGCAGACCGGTGACTATGGCTACACCTTC
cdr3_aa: CASSVSEQTGDYGYTF

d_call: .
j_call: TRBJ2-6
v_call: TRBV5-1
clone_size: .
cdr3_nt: TGCGCCAGCAGCCTGGCATTGGGCGCTGGGGCCAACGTCCTGACTTTC
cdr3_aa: CASSLALGAGANVLTF

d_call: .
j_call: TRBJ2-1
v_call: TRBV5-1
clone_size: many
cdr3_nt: TGCGCCAGCAGCTTGGAGGGTGGCCGTCTCTACAATGAGCAGTTCTTC
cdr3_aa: CASSLEGGRLYNEQFF

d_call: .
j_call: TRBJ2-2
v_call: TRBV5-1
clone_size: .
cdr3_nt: TGCGCCAGCTATCGGGAGCCAACGAACACCGGGGAGCTGTTTTTT
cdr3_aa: CASYREPTNTGELFF

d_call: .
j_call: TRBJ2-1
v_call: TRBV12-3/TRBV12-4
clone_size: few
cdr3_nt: TGTGCCAGCAGTTGGAAAGGCTACAATGAGCAGTTCTTC
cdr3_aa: CASSWKGYNEQFF

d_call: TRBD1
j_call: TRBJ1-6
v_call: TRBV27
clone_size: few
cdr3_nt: TGTGCCAGCAGTTTAGAAGGACAGGGGATCTCCTATAATTCACCCCTCCACTTT
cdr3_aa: CASSLEGQGISYNSPLHF

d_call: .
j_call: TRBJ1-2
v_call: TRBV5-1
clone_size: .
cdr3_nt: TGCGCCAGCAGCTTGATTAACCACGACTATGGCTACACCTTC
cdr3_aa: CASSLINHDYGYTF

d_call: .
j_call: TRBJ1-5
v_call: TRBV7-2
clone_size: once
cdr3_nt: TGTGCCAGCAGCTTAGGAAGCGGGTGGAGGAATCAGCCCCAGCATTTT
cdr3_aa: CASSLGSGWRNQPQHF

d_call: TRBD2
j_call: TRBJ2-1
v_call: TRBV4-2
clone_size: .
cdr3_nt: TGTGCCAGCAGCCAAGATCGACTAGCGTCCTACAATGAGCAGTTCTTC
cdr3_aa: CASSQDRLASYNEQFF

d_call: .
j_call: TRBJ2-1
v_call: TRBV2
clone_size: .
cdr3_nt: TGTGCCAGCAGTGTTGGAGGACCCCAAAGGAATGAGCAGTTCTTC
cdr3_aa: CASSVGGPQRNEQFF

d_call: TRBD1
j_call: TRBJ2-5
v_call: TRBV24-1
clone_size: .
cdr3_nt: TGTGCCACCAGTGATTTCCCACCCGGGACAGACGACCAAGAGACCCAGTACTTC
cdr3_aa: CATSDFPPGTDDQETQYF

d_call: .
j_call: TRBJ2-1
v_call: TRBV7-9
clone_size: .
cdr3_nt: TGTGCCAGCAGCTTGGTGGGGGGCGTATTCAATGAGCAGTTCTTC
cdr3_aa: CASSLVGGVFNEQFF

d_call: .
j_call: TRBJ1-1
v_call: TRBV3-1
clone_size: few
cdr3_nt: TGTGCCAGCAGCCAAAGGCAGGGCTATGTCACTGAAGCTTTCTTT
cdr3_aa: CASSQRQGYVTEAFF

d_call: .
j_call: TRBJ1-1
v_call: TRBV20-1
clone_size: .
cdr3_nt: TGCAGTGCCCCGACGTCGGGGCAGATGAACACTGAAGCTTTCTTT
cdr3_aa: CSAPTSGQMNTEAFF

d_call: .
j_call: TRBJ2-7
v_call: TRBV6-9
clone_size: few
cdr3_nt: TGTGCCAGCAACTATCAGGACAGACCGTACGAGCAGTACTTC
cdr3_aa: CASNYQDRPYEQYF

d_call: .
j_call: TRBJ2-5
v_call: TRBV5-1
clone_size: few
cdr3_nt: TGCGCCAGCAGCTCGGTGGGGAGTACCCAAGAGACCCAGTACTTC
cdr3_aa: CASSSVGSTQETQYF

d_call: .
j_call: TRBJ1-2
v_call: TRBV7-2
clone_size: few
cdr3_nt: TGTGCCAGCAGCGAGGGACGGTCTAATTCCTATGGCTACACCTTC
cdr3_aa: CASSEGRSNSYGYTF